The clone carrying this T cell receptor (beta chain) appeared a few times. Per the germline V gene, CDR1 is SGHDN and CDR2 is FVKESK. The V gene lost 1 base and the J gene lost 4 bases, with 10 bases spanning the gap. The CDR3 is made up of 15 amino acids. The data derive from a study of shared clonotypes between healthy human individuals. The assay was immunoSEQ multiplex PCR, and TCRdb's table has in-frame clones only and misses some. The sample shows around 500,000 clones, around 73% of them seen only once. The chain employs TRBV14 and TRBJ1-4; weak D call: TRBD1 (6 bases). The sample comprised PBMCs. This TCR came from a woman in her forties in good health. Some clones in this sample may be carry-over from other donors' samples. DNA of the CDR3: TGTGCCAGCAGCCAAGGGACAGCCGTTAATGAAAAACTGTTTTTT. Translation: CASSQGTAVNEKLFF.